This T cell receptor beta chain was captured in a study of cytomegalovirus exposure and HLA in healthy donors. This clone turned up a few times. What it recognizes is unknown. Per germline, CDR1 MNHNS and CDR2 SASEGT. Trimming took 4 bases from V and 0 from J; bases not matched to a gene: 10. The length of the CDR3 is 18 residues. This PCR relied on a set of 60 Vbeta primers and 13 Jbeta primers. The table came from immunoSEQ multiplex PCR; TCRdb's copy has only in-frame clones and leaves some out. The table lists over 130,000 clones, about 60% of them singletons. Findings of the study overall: In vitro experiments confirmed that a few CMV-associated chains were specific for CMV antigens. A later analysis, which compared TCR beta chains of equal frequency, found the HLA-associated ones more clonally expanded. Later on, a genetic analysis was performed. It linked a missense variant in DCLRE1C with V- and J-gene trimming of TCR beta.

Sequences were obtained from PBMCs. The TCR was taken from a woman aged 60-75 years in good health and CMV-seropositive. The chain joins TRBV6-1 to TRBJ2-3; TRBD1 aligns across 10 bases. The CDR3 nucleotides are TGTGCCAGCAGTGTCGGGACAGGGGAACGTATTAGCACAGATACGCAGTATTTT. Translating gives CASSVGTGERISTDTQYF.